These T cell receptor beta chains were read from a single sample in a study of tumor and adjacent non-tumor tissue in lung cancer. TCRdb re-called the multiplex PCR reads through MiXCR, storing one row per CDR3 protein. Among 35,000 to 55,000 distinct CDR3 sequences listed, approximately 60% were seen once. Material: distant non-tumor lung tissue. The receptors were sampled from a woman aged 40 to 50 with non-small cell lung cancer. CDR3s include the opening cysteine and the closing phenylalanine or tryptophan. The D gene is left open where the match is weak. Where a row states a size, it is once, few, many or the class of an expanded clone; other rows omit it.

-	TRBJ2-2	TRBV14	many	TGTGCCAGCAGCCTGGGAGTCGGGGAGCTGTTTTTT	CASSLGVGELFF
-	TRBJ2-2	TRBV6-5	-	TGTGTCAGCAAGACATGGGACACCGGGGAGCTGTTTTTT	CVSKTWDTGELFF
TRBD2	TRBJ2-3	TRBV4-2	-	TGTGCCAGCACCCATGGGACTAAAGCTAGCACAGATACGCAGTATTTT	CASTHGTKASTDTQYF
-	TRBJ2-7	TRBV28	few	TGTGCCAGCAGTTTGAGGGGGGGGTACGAGCAGTACTTC	CASSLRGGYEQYF
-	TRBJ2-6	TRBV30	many	TGTGCCTGGAGTGTAGGGGGCTCTGGGGCCAACGTCCTGACTTTC	CAWSVGGSGANVLTF
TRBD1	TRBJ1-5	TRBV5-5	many	TGTGCCAGCAGCTGGGGACAGAACAAGCCCCAGCATTTT	CASSWGQNKPQHF
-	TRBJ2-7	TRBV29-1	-	TGCAGTGCTGTGGGGGCCTACGAGCAGTACTTC	CSAVGAYEQYF
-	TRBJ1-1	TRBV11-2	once	TGTGCCAGCGGCTTACCCCCGAGCACTGAAGCTTTCTTT	CASGLPPSTEAFF
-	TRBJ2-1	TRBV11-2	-	TGTGCCAGCAGCTTAGAAGGGGGGGAGTGGAAAGAGCAGTTCTTC	CASSLEGGEWKEQFF
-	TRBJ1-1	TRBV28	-	TGTGCCAGCAGTTTGGCGGGATATGGCACTGAAGCTTTCTTT	CASSLAGYGTEAFF
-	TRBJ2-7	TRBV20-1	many	TGCAGTGCTCCGGTGTACGACGAGCAGTACTTC	CSAPVYDEQYF
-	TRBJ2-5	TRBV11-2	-	TGTGCCAGCAGCTTAGGGGCAGGGTCCGGTATCGGAGAGGCCCAGTACTTC	CASSLGAGSGIGEAQYF
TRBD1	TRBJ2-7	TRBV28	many	TGTGCCACCAGAGGACAGGGGATCTACGAGCAGTACTTC	CATRGQGIYEQYF
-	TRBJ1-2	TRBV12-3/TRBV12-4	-	TGTGCCAGCTGTTTCCGGTCGGAAAACTATGGCTACACCTTC	CASCFRSENYGYTF
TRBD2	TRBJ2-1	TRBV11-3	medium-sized	TGTGCCAGCAGCTTAGATCTGGGACTAGGCTACAATGAGCAGTTCTTC	CASSLDLGLGYNEQFF
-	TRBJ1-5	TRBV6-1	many	TGTGCCAGCAGTGGAGAAATTAGAGATAGCAATCAGCCCCAGCATTTT	CASSGEIRDSNQPQHF
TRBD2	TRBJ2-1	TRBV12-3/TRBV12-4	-	TGTATCAGCAGCCCTACTAGCGGGAGGGCCAGGGAGCAGTTCTTC	CISSPTSGRAREQFF
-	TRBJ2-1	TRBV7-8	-	TGTGCCAGCAGTTCGGTGGGGACGTGGGAGCAGTTCTTC	CASSSVGTWEQFF
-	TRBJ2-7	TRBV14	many	TGTGCCAGCAGCCGAAACCAAGCCTACGAGCAGTACTTC	CASSRNQAYEQYF
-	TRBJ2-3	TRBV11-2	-	TGTACCAGCGGCCCTCTAAGCGCGGCAGATACGCAATATTTT	CTSGPLSAADTQYF
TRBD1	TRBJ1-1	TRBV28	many	TGTGCCAGCAGTTTCCCCCAGGGGGCGGTAACTGAAGCTTTCTTT	CASSFPQGAVTEAFF
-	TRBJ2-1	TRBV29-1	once	TGCAGGGTTGAAGGATGGGGGGGGACATCTTCCTACAATGGGCAGTTCTTC	CRVEGWGGTSSYNGQFF
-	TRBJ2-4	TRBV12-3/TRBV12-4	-	TGTGCCAGCAGTTCCCCCAGGGAAGGGAACATTCGATACTTC	CASSSPREGNIRYF
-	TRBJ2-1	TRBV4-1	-	TGCGCCAGCAGCCAATCCTCTAGCTGGGGGCCAACCCGGCGGTTCTTC	CASSQSSSWGPTRRFF
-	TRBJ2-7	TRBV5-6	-	TGTGTCGGCAGCTTTCAGCTTTACGAGCAGTACTTC	CVGSFQLYEQYF
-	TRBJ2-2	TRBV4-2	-	TGTGCGAGCAGCCAAATGAGAGGGTCGGACACCGGGGAGCTGTTTTTT	CASSQMRGSDTGELFF
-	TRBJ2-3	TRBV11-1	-	TGTGCCAGCAGCCAACTCCAAATTACAGATACACAGTATTTT	CASSQLQITDTQYF
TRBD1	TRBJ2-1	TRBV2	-	TGTGCCAGCAGGGGACAGGGGAAGATCTCCTACAATGGGCAGTTCTTC	CASRGQGKISYNGQFF
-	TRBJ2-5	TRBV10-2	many	TGCGCCAGCAGTGTAACAGGGAGGGAGACCCAGTACTTC	CASSVTGRETQYF
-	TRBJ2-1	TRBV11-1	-	TGTGCCAACAGCCCGCAGGGAGGAGCACACAATGAGCAGTTCTTC	CANSPQGGAHNEQFF
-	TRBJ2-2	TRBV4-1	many	TGCGCCAGCAGCCAAGCCGATTTATTTATCACCGGGGAGCTGTTTTTT	CASSQADLFITGELFF
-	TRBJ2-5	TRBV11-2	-	TGTCTCAGCAGCTTAGCACGGGGGACCCAGTACTTC	CLSSLARGTQYF
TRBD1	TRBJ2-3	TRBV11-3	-	TGTGCCAGCAGACCGGGACAGGGGTCAGATACGCAGTATTTT	CASRPGQGSDTQYF
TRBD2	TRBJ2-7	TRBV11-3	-	TGTGCCAGCAGCTCTGGGGGGGGGAGAGGCTACGAGCAGTACTTT	CASSSGGGRGYEQYF
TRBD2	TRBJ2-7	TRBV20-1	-	TGCAGTGCTAGGGGACTAGCGGGAGTTGTCGGGTTGCGTGGCGAGAAGTACTTC	CSARGLAGVVGLRGEKYF
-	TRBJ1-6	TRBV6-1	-	TGTGCCAGCAGTGAGGCCAGTGATAATTCACCCCTCCACTTT	CASSEASDNSPLHF
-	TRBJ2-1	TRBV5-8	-	TGTGCCAGTAGCTTTTGGGGGCGCCTATTAGATGAGCAGTTCTTC	CASSFWGRLLDEQFF
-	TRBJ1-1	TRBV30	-	TGTGCCTGGAACGGGGACTGGGAGGTAGTGAACACTGAAGCTTTCTTT	CAWNGDWEVVNTEAFF
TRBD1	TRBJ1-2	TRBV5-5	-	TGTGCCAGCTGCCCAGCGCGGACAGGGCTAAATGGGGGCTGCACCTTC	CASCPARTGLNGGCTF
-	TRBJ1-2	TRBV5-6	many	TGTGCCAGCAGCCTACCTGAGCCGGCGGGCTACACCTTC	CASSLPEPAGYTF
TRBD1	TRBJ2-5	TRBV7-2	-	TGTGAAAGCAGCACGGGACAGGGGCGGGAGACCCAGTACTTC	CESSTGQGRETQYF
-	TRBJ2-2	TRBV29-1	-	TGCAGCGTTAAGGGCACATCGACCGACGGGGAGCTGTTTTTT	CSVKGTSTDGELFF
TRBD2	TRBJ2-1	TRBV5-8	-	TGTGCCAGCAGCTTGTTCGGGGGGGGGTACAATGAGCAGCTCTTC	CASSLFGGGYNEQLF
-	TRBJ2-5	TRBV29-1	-	TGCAGCCTTGATTGGAGCGGTGAGACCCATTACTTC	CSLDWSGETHYF
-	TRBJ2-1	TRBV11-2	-	TGTGCCAGCAGCTTGGGGAATGGGCAGTTCTTC	CASSLGNGQFF